Listed below are T cell receptor beta chains from one sample, sequenced in a study of cytotoxic CD8 clonotypes in ibrutinib-treated CLL. Method: immunoSEQ multiplex PCR; TCRdb's copy keeps in-frame clones and lacks some. The sample has approximately 12,000 clones; around 68% are singletons. Sequences were derived from PBMCs, sampled before ibrutinib treatment. The source of these receptors is a human donor with chronic lymphocytic leukemia. CDR3s leave out the opening cysteine and the closing phenylalanine or tryptophan. Each record gives: V gene, J gene, CDR3 protein.

TRBV5-5	TRBJ1-1	ASSPAGWNTEAF
TRBV19	TRBJ2-3	ASSIDRASGPQDTQY
TRBV13	TRBJ2-7	ASSLLYEQY
TRBV7-3	TRBJ2-7	ASSLFGTGSYEQY
TRBV7-8	TRBJ1-5	ASSLDRVSQPQH
TRBV18	TRBJ2-7	ASSPGTSAGGPSYEQY
TRBV28	TRBJ2-3	ASSLPGESDTQY
TRBV5-1	TRBJ2-7	ASSLDGGGAEQY
TRBV7-9	TRBJ2-7	ASSLEYEQY
TRBV9	TRBJ2-5	ASSVDGAGGETQY
TRBV2	TRBJ1-1	ASKVGGPTEAF
TRBV19	TRBJ1-5	ASSNDRGRAQPQH
TRBV18	TRBJ1-5	ASSRGVNQPQH
TRBV27	TRBJ1-1	ASINVGLNTEAF
TRBV7-3	TRBJ2-1	ASTLEAQRGGNEQF
TRBV18	TRBJ1-5	ASSPPGRQPQH
TRBV5-6	TRBJ2-3	ASSLVQGYTDTQY
TRBV25-1	TRBJ2-3	ASNPGGVDTQY
TRBV11-2	TRBJ2-5	ASSFPPSGGRQETQY
TRBV6-5	TRBJ2-3	ASSQLGGDTQY
TRBV9	TRBJ2-7	ASSVAGDITYEQY
TRBV7-2	TRBJ2-5	ASAGNWKAETQY
TRBV10-3	TRBJ2-3	AISGGQGTDTQY
TRBV6-5	TRBJ2-1	ASTTGNEQF